The clone carrying this TCR beta chain has a handful of counts. Its specificity is unknown. cDNA libraries for TCR beta contained unique molecular identifiers. TCRdb redid the calling of the PCR reads with MiXCR, one entry per CDR3 protein. The sample includes more than 450,000 distinct CDR3 sequences, around 47% seen only once; the top ten take more than 1.5%. The data derive from a study of post-analysis software for immune sequencing data. Germline V gene lookup returns CDR1 ENHRY and CDR2 SYGVKD. CDR3 length: 14 amino acids. Trimming shortened V by 7 bases and J by 3 bases, and 16 bases separated the two germline ends. Study-wide results and limits: Controls had lower frequencies than patients of a few TRBV segments, which included TRBV5-6, TRBV5-1 and TRBV20-1.

V and J are TRBV10-3 and TRBJ2-7; a possible D gene is TRBD2 (7 bases). Sequencing was carried out using blood. The clonotype comes from a girl under 18 with multiple sclerosis. DNA of the CDR3: TGTGCCATCACGTCAGGGGAGGGGGGCTACGAGCAGTACTTC. It is translated as CAITSGEGGYEQYF.